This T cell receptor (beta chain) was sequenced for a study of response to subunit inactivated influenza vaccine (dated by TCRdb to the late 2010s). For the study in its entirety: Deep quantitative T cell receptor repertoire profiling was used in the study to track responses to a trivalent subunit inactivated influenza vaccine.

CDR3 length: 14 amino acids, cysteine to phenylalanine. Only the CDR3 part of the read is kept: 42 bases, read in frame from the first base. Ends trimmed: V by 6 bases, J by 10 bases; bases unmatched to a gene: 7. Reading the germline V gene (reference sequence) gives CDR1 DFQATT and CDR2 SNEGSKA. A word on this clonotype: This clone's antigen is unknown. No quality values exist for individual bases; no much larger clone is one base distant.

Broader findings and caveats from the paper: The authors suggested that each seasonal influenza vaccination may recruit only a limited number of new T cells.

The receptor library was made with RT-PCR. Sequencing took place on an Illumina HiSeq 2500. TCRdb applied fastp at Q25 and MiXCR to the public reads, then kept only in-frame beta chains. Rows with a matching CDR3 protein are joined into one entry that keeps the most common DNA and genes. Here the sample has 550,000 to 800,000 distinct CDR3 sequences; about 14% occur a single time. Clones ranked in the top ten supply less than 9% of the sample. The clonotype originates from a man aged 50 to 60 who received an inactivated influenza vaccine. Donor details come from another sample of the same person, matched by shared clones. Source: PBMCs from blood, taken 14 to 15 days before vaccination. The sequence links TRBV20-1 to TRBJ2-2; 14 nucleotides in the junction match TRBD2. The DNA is TGCAGTGCCAGGACTAGCGGGGGGATACAGGAGCTGTTTTTT. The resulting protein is CSARTSGGIQELFF.